Each of the 8 T cell receptor beta chains below was sequenced from the same sample in a study of OX40 agonist ivuxolimab in advanced cancers. Method: immunoSEQ multiplex PCR; TCRdb's copy keeps in-frame clones and lacks some. The table records tens of thousands of clones, 65% to 85% of them present only once. The sample in question was CD4+ or CD8+ T cells sorted from blood, obtained in a trial of the OX40 agonist ivuxolimab. Receptors originate from an adult with an advanced solid tumor such as melanoma, head and neck, liver or kidney cancer.

The chain carries TRBV9 and TRBJ1-6; D unresolved. The CDR3 is 15 amino acids. CDR1 is SGDLS and CDR2 is YYNGEE in the germline V gene. Trimming stripped 6 bases from V and 0 bases from J, with 10 bases between. The CDR3 DNA sequence: TGTGCCAGCAAATCGGAAAGCTCCTATAATTCACCCCTCCACTTT. This gives the protein CASKSESSYNSPLHF.

The rearrangement uses TRBV29-1 and TRBJ2-3, with 9 positions matching TRBD2. This CDR3 is built from 16 residues. Germline CDR1 is SQVTM and CDR2 is ANQGSEA. Trimming took 3 bases from V and 1 from J; bases not matched to a gene: 8. The CDR3 region is CSVEGSGRVGTDTQYF. The CDR3 DNA reads as TGCAGCGTTGAGGGTAGCGGGAGAGTGGGCACAGATACGCAGTATTTT.

The chain employs TRBV5-1 and TRBJ2-1; D possibly corresponds to TRBD1 (5 bases). The germline V gene has CDR1 SGHRS and CDR2 YFSETQ. There are 15 residues in the CDR3. V lost 5 bases and J 2 bases, leaving 14 bases between the germline ends. The DNA for the CDR3 is TGCGCCAGCAGGCTCTCAGGGTACCCCTACAATGAGCAGTTCTTC. This translates into CASRLSGYPYNEQFF.

The chain joins TRBV6-1 to TRBJ1-2; a weak D match, TRBD1 (5 bases). Trimming stripped 7 bases from V and 4 bases from J, with 13 bases between. CDR3 length: 13 amino acids. Germline V lookup: CDR1 MNHNS, CDR2 SASEGT. In DNA form, the CDR3 reads TGTGCCAGCACCCTATCAGGGATCTATGGCTACACCTTC. This sequence encodes CASTLSGIYGYTF.

By proportion, this clone is medium-sized. The chain links TRBV7-6 to TRBJ1-5; 7 nucleotides align to TRBD1. The CDR3 contains 13 residues. Germline CDR1 reads SGHVS; CDR2 reads FNYEAQ. Losses at the gene ends were 5 bases for V and 6 bases for J; bases not matched to a gene: 4. In DNA form, the CDR3 reads TGTGCCAGCAGCGCCGACAGGGTTCAGCCCCAGCATTTT. As protein: CASSADRVQPQHF.

This clone occurred once. The rearrangement joins TRBV5-1 to TRBJ2-5, with D unclear. This CDR3 comprises 13 residues. Deletions cut 4 bases from V and 1 base from J, with 8 bases between. The germline V gene has CDR1 SGHRS and CDR2 YFSETQ. The CDR3 DNA reads TGCGCCAGCAGCCGAGCACCCCAAGAGACCCAGTACTTC. It translates to CASSRAPQETQYF.

This clone has a handful of counts. J is TRBJ1-1 and V is TRBV6-6; D possibly corresponds to TRBD1 (5 bases). Trimming took 6 bases from V and 7 from J, leaving 9 bases between them. This CDR3 is built from 11 residues. The germline CDR1 and CDR2 sequences are MNHNY and SVGAGI (reference sequence). The CDR3 sequence: CASSRDLEAFF. In DNA form, the CDR3 reads TGTGCCAGCAGCCGGGACCTTGAAGCTTTCTTT.

V is TRBV5-1 and J is TRBJ2-1, with 7 bases that match TRBD2. The CDR3 length is 12 residues. J lost 8 bases, V lost 4 bases, and 3 bases had no gene match. Germline lookup yields CDR1 SGHRS and CDR2 YFSETQ. The DNA for the CDR3 is TGCGCCAGCAGCGGGGAGGGCGATGAGCAGTTCTTC. It specifies CASSGEGDEQFF.